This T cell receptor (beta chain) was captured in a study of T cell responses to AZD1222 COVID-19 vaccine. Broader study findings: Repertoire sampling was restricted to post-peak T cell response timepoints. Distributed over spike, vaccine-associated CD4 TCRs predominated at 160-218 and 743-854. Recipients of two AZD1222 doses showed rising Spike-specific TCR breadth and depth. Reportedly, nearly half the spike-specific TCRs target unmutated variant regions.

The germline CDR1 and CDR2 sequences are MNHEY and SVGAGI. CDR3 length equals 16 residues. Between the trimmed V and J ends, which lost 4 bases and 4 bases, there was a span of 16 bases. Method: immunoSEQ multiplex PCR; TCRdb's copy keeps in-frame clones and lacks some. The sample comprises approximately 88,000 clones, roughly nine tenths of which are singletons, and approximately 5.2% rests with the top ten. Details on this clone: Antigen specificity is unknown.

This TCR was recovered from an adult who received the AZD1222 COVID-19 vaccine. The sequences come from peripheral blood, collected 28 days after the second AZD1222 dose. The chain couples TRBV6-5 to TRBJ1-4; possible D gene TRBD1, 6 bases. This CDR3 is CASSLSRQVFNEKLFF. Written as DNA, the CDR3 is TGTGCCAGCAGTTTATCCAGACAGGTCTTTAATGAAAAACTGTTTTTT.